This T cell receptor (beta chain) was observed in a study of blood T cells in healthy people across ages (dated by TCRdb to between 2014 and 2017). Describing the broader study: In model experiments, template switching captured about one uniquely barcoded TCR beta cDNA molecule for every two T cells. The study analyzed two additional independent replicas of 1 million unique cDNA reads from the same blood draw for two donors, one aged 18 to 29 and one aged 80 or older. To avoid experimental bias, donors of different ages were spread randomly across the sequencing lanes. Four age groups were formed from the donors: young (average approximately 15 years), middle-aged (around 39), aged (more than 55) and long-lived (approximately 78). To track age-related changes in TCR beta repertoire diversity, the study relied on deep sequencing normalized with unique cDNA molecular identifiers.

The library was obtained by 5' RACE. Data came from an Illumina HiSeq 2500. A second about 7 to 12 cycle PCR used a sample-barcoded 5' primer and a J-beta primer mix. Each TCR beta cDNA molecule received a unique molecular identifier from a template-switch 5' adaptor carrying 12 random nucleotides. At least 2.5 million CDR3-containing paired-end reads were obtained from each sample. All of the RNA was converted into first-strand cDNA using the Mint cDNA synthesis kit, with a TRBC-specific oligonucleotide serving as the primer. After uracil-DNA glycosylase treatment, a first 18-cycle PCR used universal primers M1SS and BC2_uni_R on all cDNA. The authors' pipeline ran thus. For normalization, 1 million high-quality reads, each with a distinct molecular identifier, were randomly selected from each sample. Instead of being binned into consensus sequences, reads with shared molecular identifiers were discarded. MiTCR, set to a Q25 quality threshold and the strictest error-elimination algorithm, was used for CDR3 identification, clonotype clustering and error correction. Lower-bound total TCR beta diversity was estimated with a nonparametric unseen species model using Euler transformation. TCRdb trimmed the raw reads at Q25, called clones with MiXCR and kept productive beta chains. Every CDR3 protein is listed once, alongside the most common genes and DNA of its rows. For this entry, the V and J calls and clone size follow TCRdb and not the study's own pipeline. Across this sample there are around 320,000 distinct CDR3 sequences, with roughly 26% seen only once. About 30% of the sample goes to the ten largest clones.

Donors were a few dozen systemically healthy Caucasian individuals from Russia aged roughly 6 to 90 years. Each donor gave ten milliliters of peripheral blood, drawn into EDTA-treated Vacutainer tubes. Ficoll-Paque density-gradient centrifugation was used to isolate PBMCs, with at least 7 million obtained per sample. Total RNA was extracted from PBMCs with Trizol reagent, with at least 5 micrograms obtained per sample. For every donor, flow cytometry on a PBMC aliquot measured the percentage of naive CD45RAhigh/CD27high T cells. The V and J ends are trimmed by 6 bases and 0 bases, leaving 21 bases between them. From its cysteine to its phenylalanine, the CDR3 spans 18 amino acids. Here the CDR3 DNA is all that survives: 54 bases in frame from base 1. CDR1 and CDR2 are drawn from the germline V gene: MDHEN, SYDVKM. As regards this clonotype: It has no known antigen specificity. Per-base quality was not reported, and no clone a single base away is much larger than it.

Points the paper makes about the study in general: The percentage of naive T cells measured by flow cytometry correlated strongly with observed TCR beta diversity. Observed TCR beta diversity per million T cells fell roughly linearly with age, and a significant reduction was already apparent by age around 40. The long-lived group showed more naive CD4+ T cells, fewer expanded clones and increased TCR diversity than the aged group, suggesting age selection. Bulk unsorted PBMC profiling prevented conclusive comparison of naive and antigen-experienced compartments. Estimates of total diversity based on one million sequenced T cells were regarded as lower bounds and as underestimates. Because donor CMV infection status was unknown, age-related changes in expanded clonotypes were potentially confounded.

This chain joins TRBV28 to TRBJ1-5, with the D segment identity uncertain. This TCR was sampled from a woman between 65 and 79 years old in good health. Sequenced material: blood. The DNA sequence is TGTGCCAGCAGCGGCCCTCATGGGTCACCCTATAGCAATCAGCCCCAGCATTTT. It encodes CASSGPHGSPYSNQPQHF. Beyond the CDR3, the reference TRBV28 and TRBJ1-5 genes provide the residues; the full variable domain reads: DVKVTQSSRYLVKRTGEKVFLECVQDMDHENMFWYRQDPGLGLRLIYFSYDVKMKEKGDIPEGYSVSREKKERFSLILESASTNQTSMYLCASSGPHGSPYSNQPQHFGDGTRLSIL.